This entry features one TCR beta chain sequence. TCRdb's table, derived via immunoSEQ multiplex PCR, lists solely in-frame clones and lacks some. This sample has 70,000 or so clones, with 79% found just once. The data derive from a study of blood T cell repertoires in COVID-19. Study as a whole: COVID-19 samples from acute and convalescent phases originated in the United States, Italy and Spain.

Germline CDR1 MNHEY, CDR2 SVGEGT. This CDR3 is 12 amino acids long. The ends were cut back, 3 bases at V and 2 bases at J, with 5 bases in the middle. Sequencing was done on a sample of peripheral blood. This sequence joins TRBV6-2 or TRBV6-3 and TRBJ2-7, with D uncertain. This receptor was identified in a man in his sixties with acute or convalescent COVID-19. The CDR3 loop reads CASSYPTYEQYF. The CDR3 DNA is TGTGCCAGCAGTTATCCTACCTACGAGCAGTACTTC.